This record looks at one TCR beta chain sequence and its context. In the authors' workflow: Reference gene primer amplification gave nucleated cell count estimates. Repertoires were generated with immunoSEQ multiplex PCR, while TCRdb's copy carries only in-frame clones and drops some. The V and J calls and clone size were taken over from that table, and D and trimming were inferred from the DNA. The sample lists 200,000 to 250,000 clones, approximately 86% seen once, with roughly 10% in the top ten. The CDR3 totals 14 residues. CDR1 is SGDLS and CDR2 is YYNGEE in the germline V gene. The germline V and J ends were trimmed by 4 bases and 2 bases, with 12 bases remaining between them. This sample was included in a study of blood T cell repertoires in COVID-19. About the research overall: Samples of COVID-19 (acute and convalescent) were obtained from the United States, Italy and Spain. Nucleic acid was either cDNA or gDNA, and it came from T cells, B-cell-depleted T cells, or PBMCs.

The clonotype comes from a woman between 50 and 59 years old with COVID-19, enrolled during active disease. The chain recombines TRBV9 with TRBJ1-1, with D possibly being TRBD1 (6 bases). The source material was peripheral blood. The CDR3 is CASSLGGQNTEAFF. In nucleotides, the CDR3 is TGTGCCAGCAGCCTCGGGGGGCAAAACACTGAAGCTTTCTTT.